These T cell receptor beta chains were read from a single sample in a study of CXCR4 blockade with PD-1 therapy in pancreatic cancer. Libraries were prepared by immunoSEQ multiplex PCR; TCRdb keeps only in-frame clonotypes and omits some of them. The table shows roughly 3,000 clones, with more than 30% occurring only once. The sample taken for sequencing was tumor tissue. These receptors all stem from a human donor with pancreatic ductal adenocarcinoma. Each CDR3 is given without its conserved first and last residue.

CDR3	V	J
ASSPPGQGNTGELF	TRBV18	TRBJ2-2
ASSSGQARAEQF	TRBV28	TRBJ2-1
ATSRSGGAGEKLF	TRBV15	TRBJ1-4
ASSVEGGLTEQY	TRBV9	TRBJ2-7
ASSLVRDTYNEQF	TRBV11-3	TRBJ2-1
ATSSPANTGELF	TRBV19	TRBJ2-2
ASRLGLAETDTQY	TRBV6-8	TRBJ2-3
ASSPPHGELF	TRBV18	TRBJ2-2
ASSSASGVSYEQY	TRBV5-1	TRBJ2-7
ASSLEGWNTGELF	TRBV5-1	TRBJ2-2
ASSQEGGIRY	TRBV1	TRBJ2-3
AWDRGNTIY	TRBV30	TRBJ1-3
TSTHAAMSSYNEQF	TRBV28	TRBJ2-1
ASSIQGWSSYEQY	TRBV19	TRBJ2-7
AWEGQLGPQPPHNQPQH	TRBV30	TRBJ1-5
ATSFRGANEKLF	TRBV15	TRBJ1-4
ASSEVGIQETQY	TRBV6-7	TRBJ2-5
ASSQVAGASQPQH	TRBV11-3	TRBJ1-5
ASMLNPGTGSGANVLT	TRBV5-1	TRBJ2-6
ASSVSGTGPYEQY	TRBV9	TRBJ2-7
SVETPGQGYEQY	TRBV29-1	TRBJ2-7
ASSQGTVYEQY	TRBV4-1	TRBJ2-7
ASSRGTGRDTEAF	TRBV19	TRBJ1-1
ASSPRSAGVGEKLF	TRBV18	TRBJ1-4
ASSPGLAEETQY	TRBV7-6	TRBJ2-5
ASSLLSYEQY	TRBV18	TRBJ2-7
ASSLGQLRQPQH	TRBV28	TRBJ1-5
ASSLQGGNEKLF	TRBV18	TRBJ1-4
ASGELSTDTQY	TRBV12-5	TRBJ2-3
ASRQGGRGNTIY	TRBV6-8	TRBJ1-3
AWSVWSGGATDTQY	TRBV30	TRBJ2-3
ASSLPENGLDPPLYEQY	TRBV1	TRBJ2-7
ASSPPTGGNTGELF	TRBV18	TRBJ2-2
ASSLGGTDTDTQY	TRBV11-3	TRBJ2-3
ASSSGTGANVLT	TRBV5-1	TRBJ2-6
ASSILQGANNEQF	TRBV19	TRBJ2-1
ASFTMQGTYEQY	TRBV6-7	TRBJ2-7
ASSTDRSGSYNEQF	TRBV19	TRBJ2-1
ASSEIRPLGQNEQF	TRBV10-2	TRBJ2-1
ASSEQRNTIY	TRBV9	TRBJ1-3
ASRGGLAEAF	TRBV19	TRBJ1-1
ASSIDRVATDTQY	TRBV19	TRBJ2-3
ASSYSLGGTLNTDTQY	TRBV6-8	TRBJ2-3
ASSRGQVNEQF	TRBV18	TRBJ2-1
ASSHVGSGNEKLF	TRBV11-3	TRBJ1-4
ATPSAGGTTDTQY	TRBV12-2	TRBJ2-3
ASSYGYQVKTQY	TRBV6-8	TRBJ2-5